Below are 9 T cell receptor beta chains sequenced from a single sample in a study of cytomegalovirus exposure and HLA in healthy donors. Both 60 Vbeta primers and 13 Jbeta primers went into the PCR. Assay used: immunoSEQ multiplex PCR; TCRdb lists only in-frame clones, some missing. Here the sample spans about 160,000 clones, around 75% being singletons. Sequenced input: PBMCs. All receptors derive from a female donor in good health and CMV-seronegative.

J is TRBJ2-3 and V is TRBV5-1; 13 nucleotides agree with TRBD2. The length of the CDR3 is 16 residues. Looked up from germline, CDR1 is SGHRS and CDR2 is YFSETQ. The ends lost 3 bases at V and 2 bases at J; junction bases unmatched: 3. Here the CDR3 DNA reads TGCGCCAGCAGCTCTGGACTAGCGGGGGCCACAGATACGCAGTATTTT. Translating it yields CASSSGLAGATDTQYF.

This sequence joins TRBV7-3 and TRBJ1-6; maybe TRBD1 (6 bases). Germline loops: CDR1 SGHTA, CDR2 FQGTGA. V lost 7 bases to trimming and J lost 13 bases, with 17 bases between them. The CDR3 has 13 residues. Written as DNA, the CDR3 is TGTGCCAGCACCTCGTTACAGGGTACGCCCCTCCACTTT. It is translated as CASTSLQGTPLHF. The entire variable domain, with the rest obtained from reference TRBV7-3 and TRBJ1-6, is as follows: GAGVSQTPSNKVTEKGKYVELRCDPISGHTALYWYRQSLGQGPEFLIYFQGTGAADDSGLPNDRFFAVRPEGSVSTLKIQRTERGDSAVYLCASTSLQGTPLHFGNGTRLTVT.

The chain uses TRBV4-2 and TRBJ2-2, with 9 bases matching TRBD2. J was trimmed by 0 bases and V by 0 bases; bases with no gene match: 14. Germline V CDR1 and CDR2: LGHNA, YNFKEQ. The length of the CDR3 is 21 residues. CDR3 nucleotides: TGTGCCAGCAGCCAAGATCCATTGGTAGCGGGGGCCCCTACGAACACCGGGGAGCTGTTTTTT. Translating it yields CASSQDPLVAGAPTNTGELFF.

This chain links TRBV10-2 with TRBJ1-2, with no clear D. The CDR3 extends over 12 amino acids. In germline, CDR1 is WSHSY, CDR2 SAAADI. V was cut by 7 bases and J by 4 bases, with 10 bases left in between. CDR3: CASKDSTYGYTF. The DNA for the CDR3 is TGCGCCAGCAAAGATAGTACCTATGGCTACACCTTC.

CDR3 nucleotide sequence: TGCGCCAGCAGCCCAAAGGGACAGCTATCTGGAAACACCATATATTTT. It yields the protein CASSPKGQLSGNTIYF. The chain recombines TRBV4-3 with TRBJ1-3; 7 nucleotides match TRBD1. J was trimmed by 1 base and V by 4 bases; bases with no gene match: 7. This CDR3 is built from 16 residues. Germline CDR1 is LGHNA and CDR2 is YSLEER.

The chain joins TRBV27 to TRBJ2-2, with D maybe TRBD2 (6 bases). CDR3 length: 15 amino acids. The germline V and J ends were trimmed by 6 bases and 9 bases, with 20 bases remaining between them. Looked up from germline, CDR1 is MNHEY and CDR2 is SMNVEV (reference sequence). This chain's CDR3 is CASRESRGLQRELFF. The CDR3 region has the DNA TGTGCCAGCAGAGAGTCCCGGGGACTCCAAAGGGAGCTGTTTTTT.

The chain links TRBV30 to TRBJ2-7, with D possibly being TRBD1 (6 bases). V lost 0 bases to trimming and J lost 1 base, with 13 bases between them. CDR1 is GTSNPN, CDR2 SVGIG, per germline (reference sequence). The CDR3 is 15 amino acids. CDR3 sequence (DNA): TGTGCCTGGAGTGTAGGGACAATTTTTTCCTACGAGCAGTACTTC. Translated: CAWSVGTIFSYEQYF.

To note about this clone: At one end, the junction sequence differs from germline, possibly due to a read error. CDR3: CASSLTGYVYTF. For the CDR3, the DNA is TGTGCCAGCAGTTTGACAGGTTATGTCTACACCTTC. The V and J genes are TRBV25-1 and TRBJ1-2; D may be TRBD1 (6 bases). The CDR3 runs 12 residues. Germline V CDR1 and CDR2: MGHDK, SYGVNS.

This clone was seen only a few times. The J gene is TRBJ2-7, the V gene TRBV10-2, with a tentative D call TRBD2 (6 bases). Germline V gene sequence: CDR1 WSHSY, CDR2 SAAADI. V shed 6 bases and J shed 2 bases, with 17 bases lying between them. The CDR3 runs to 15 residues. CDR3 protein: CASSMVGDFPYEQYF. The CDR3 coding sequence is TGCGCCAGCAGCATGGTCGGGGACTTCCCCTACGAGCAGTACTTC.